The next 23 T cell receptor beta chains were all read from a single sample in a study of blood T cell repertoires in COVID-19. TCRdb's table, derived via immunoSEQ multiplex PCR, lists solely in-frame clones and lacks some. The table records 90,000 to 130,000 clones, less than 85% of them present only once. What was sequenced was peripheral blood. These receptors came from a woman aged 80 or over with acute or convalescent COVID-19.

The J gene is TRBJ2-5, the V gene TRBV10-2; 8 bases align to TRBD2. Germline V gene data show CDR1 as WSHSY and CDR2 as SAAADI. V was clipped by 6 bases and J by 4 bases; unmatched bases: 7. This CDR3 has 14 amino acids. CDR3: CASRTGTSSETQYF. CDR3 bases: TGCGCCAGCAGGACCGGGACTAGTTCAGAGACCCAGTACTTC.

The chain has TRBV5-1 and TRBJ2-1, with 11 nucleotides matching TRBD2. This CDR3 contains 15 residues. CDR1 and CDR2 from the germline V gene are SGHRS and YFSETQ. Losses at the gene ends were 7 bases for V and 1 base for J; bases not matched to a gene: 4. The CDR3 is CASAGTSGSYNEQFF. As DNA, the CDR3 is TGCGCCAGCGCCGGGACTAGCGGTTCCTACAATGAGCAGTTCTTC. Together with reference TRBV5-1 and TRBJ2-1, the CDR3 gives the full variable domain: KAGVTQTPRYLIKTRGQQVTLSCSPISGHRSVSWYQQTPGQGLQFLFEYFSETQRNKGNFPGRFSGRQFSNSRSEMNVSTLELGDSALYLCASAGTSGSYNEQFFGPGTRLTVL.

This clone showed up just once. V gene TRBV9 combines with J gene TRBJ1-2; D remains unclear. With 0 bases removed from V and 4 bases from J, the gap between germline ends came to 13 bases. The CDR3 is 15 amino acids. Germline CDR1 reads SGDLS; CDR2 reads YYNGEE. The CDR3 is CASSVADFEGYGYTF. The DNA for the CDR3 is TGTGCCAGCAGCGTAGCAGATTTCGAGGGCTATGGCTACACCTTC.

The V call is TRBV5-1, the J call TRBJ2-7; a possible D gene is TRBD1 (5 bases). Trimming pared 3 bases from V and 6 bases from J, leaving 13 bases between. This CDR3 is 13 amino acids long. CDR1 and CDR2 (germline): SGHRS, YFSETQ. This CDR3 is CASSWTHETEQYF. The CDR3 nucleotides read TGCGCCAGCAGCTGGACACATGAGACCGAGCAGTACTTC.

V gene TRBV4-2 combines with J gene TRBJ2-7; 7 bases match TRBD2. The CDR3 extends over 14 amino acids. V lost 1 base to trimming and J lost 2 bases; unmatched junction nucleotides: 2. CDR1 LGHNA and CDR2 YNFKEQ come from the germline V gene. This CDR3 is CASSQGEGPYEQYF. In DNA, the CDR3 is TGTGCCAGCAGCCAAGGGGAGGGTCCCTACGAGCAGTACTTC.

The chain couples TRBV21-1 to TRBJ1-2; the D call of TRBD1 is as the table states it, not checked on the DNA. TRBV21-1 is a recognized pseudogene. The CDR3 is 13 amino acids. The CDR3 DNA reads TGTGCCAGCAGCAGTTACATCAACTATGGCTACACCTTC. As protein: CASSSYINYGYTF.

This clone has just a few counts. The V and J genes are TRBV7-9 and TRBJ2-7; TRBD1 matches at 7 bases. The J segment lost 2 bases and the V segment lost 2 bases, leaving 9 bases of the junction unmatched. Germline CDR1 SEHNR, CDR2 FQNEAQ (reference sequence). This CDR3 has 16 residues. CDR3 DNA: TGTGCCAGCAGCTTATCGTTAACAGGGGACACCTACGAGCAGTACTTC. This sequence encodes CASSLSLTGDTYEQYF.

The chain carries TRBV7-3 and TRBJ2-7; TRBD2 agrees at 8 bases. The ends lost 1 base at V and 2 bases at J; junction bases unmatched: 4. In germline, CDR1 is SGHTA, CDR2 FQGTGA. This CDR3 spans 15 amino acids. CDR3 sequence: CASSLRSGGPYEQYF. CDR3 in DNA: TGTGCCAGCAGCTTAAGAAGCGGGGGACCCTACGAGCAGTACTTC.

The rearrangement links TRBV28 to TRBJ2-7; perhaps TRBD1 as D (6 bases). CDR3 length: 15 residues. Germline-derived CDR1 and CDR2 are MDHEN and SYDVKM. Trimming left V 2 bases short and J 9 bases short, with 20 bases between. Here the CDR3 DNA reads TGTGCCAGCAGTTTACCTCCGGGACATACCTCCGGGCAGTACTTC. Its translation is CASSLPPGHTSGQYF.

This chain uses TRBV28 with TRBJ1-5, with TRBD1 matching over 7 bases. Trimming at V came to 5 bases and at J to 7 bases, leaving 17 bases not matched to a gene. CDR1 is MDHEN and CDR2 is SYDVKM in the germline V gene. The CDR3 has 17 amino acids. Written as DNA, the CDR3 is TGTGCCAGCAGTAATACGGCAGGGGGAGTCTTTCGACAGCCCCAGCATTTT. Residues: CASSNTAGGVFRQPQHF.

This chain connects TRBV6-6 to TRBJ1-4; a weak D match, TRBD1 (5 bases). Germline loops: CDR1 MNHNY, CDR2 SVGAGI (reference sequence). Trimming left V 7 bases short and J 8 bases short, with 17 bases between. CDR3 length: 14 residues. The CDR3 region is CASTASRVSEKLFF. CDR3 nucleotides: TGTGCCAGCACGGCGAGCAGGGTCAGCGAAAAACTGTTTTTT.

The rearrangement links TRBV5-6 to TRBJ2-7; perhaps TRBD1 as D (5 bases). Germline V gene sequence: CDR1 SGHDT, CDR2 YYEEEE. The germline V and J ends were trimmed by 4 bases and 3 bases, with 17 bases remaining between them. The CDR3 runs to 15 residues. The CDR3 DNA reads TGTGCCAGCAGCCCCCCGCCTCCAGGGAACTACGAGCAGTACTTC. Residues: CASSPPPPGNYEQYF. Full variable domain (outside the CDR3, taken from reference TRBV5-6 and TRBJ2-7): DAGVTQSPTHLIKTRGQQVTLRCSPKSGHDTVSWYQQALGQGPQFIFQYYEEEERQRGNFPDRFSGHQFPNYSSELNVNALLLGDSALYLCASSPPPPGNYEQYFGPGTRLTVT.

This chain connects TRBV7-6 to TRBJ2-3, with TRBD2 identical over 15 bases. J lost 2 bases, V lost 1 base, and 4 bases had no gene match. Germline values: CDR1 SGHVS, CDR2 FNYEAQ. The CDR3 is 18 residues long. The CDR3 bases are TGTGCCAGCAGCTTAGAGGGACTAGCGGGAGGTGTCACAGATACGCAGTATTTT. As protein: CASSLEGLAGGVTDTQYF.

This clone was found once. The rearrangement links TRBV3-1 (or the pseudogene TRBV3-2) to TRBJ1-1; D remains ambiguous. This CDR3 contains 12 residues. Germline V gene sequence: CDR1 LGHDT, CDR2 YNNKEL (reference sequence). Trimming stripped 1 base from V and 7 bases from J, with 7 bases between. For the CDR3, the DNA is TGTGCCAGCAGCCAAGGGCAGGTTGAAGCTTTCTTT. This codes for CASSQGQVEAFF.

Regarding this clone: The germline gene is not matched at one end of the junction; a read error may be the cause. The CDR3 bases are TGTGCCACCAGTGACGGCAGTAGCGGTGGCTACACCTTC. Translation gives CATSDGSSGGYTF. The chain recombines TRBV10-3 with TRBJ1-2; D is unresolved. Per germline, CDR1 ENHRY and CDR2 SYGVKD. The CDR3 consists of 13 residues.

This clone was detected only once. The V and J genes are TRBV5-1 and TRBJ2-1, with 8 bases aligning to TRBD2. The CDR3 extends over 18 amino acids. Germline CDR1 reads SGHRS; CDR2 reads YFSETQ. Losses at the gene ends were 3 bases for V and 3 bases for J; bases not matched to a gene: 14. This CDR3 reads CASSSVAVGTSGYNEQFF. The CDR3 DNA is TGCGCCAGCAGCTCAGTGGCTGTGGGCACTAGCGGCTACAATGAGCAGTTCTTC.

The chain uses TRBV5-1 and TRBJ2-5; D is perhaps TRBD2 (5 bases). The CDR3 is 14 residues long. V dropped 4 bases and J dropped 1 base, with 11 bases sitting between them. Germline V lookup: CDR1 SGHRS, CDR2 YFSETQ. The CDR3 DNA reads TGCGCCAGCAGCCCCCTAGCCACCCAAGAGACCCAGTACTTC. Translated: CASSPLATQETQYF. Complete variable domain (other parts from reference TRBV5-1 and TRBJ2-5): KAGVTQTPRYLIKTRGQQVTLSCSPISGHRSVSWYQQTPGQGLQFLFEYFSETQRNKGNFPGRFSGRQFSNSRSEMNVSTLELGDSALYLCASSPLATQETQYFGPGTRLLVL.

The V call is TRBV5-1, the J call TRBJ1-2, with 9 positions matching TRBD1. V shed 5 bases and J 8 bases; nucleotides not matched to a gene: 10. CDR1 and CDR2 from the germline V gene are SGHRS and YFSETQ. The CDR3 length is 14 residues. CDR3 sequence: CASSSTGGREGYTF. Written as DNA, the CDR3 is TGCGCCAGCAGTAGTACAGGGGGCAGGGAAGGCTACACCTTC.

V usage is TRBV25-1 and J usage is TRBJ1-3; D ambiguous. CDR3 length: 11 residues. Germline assignment: CDR1 MGHDK and CDR2 SYGVNS. Trimming pared 6 bases from V and 11 bases from J, leaving 11 bases between. The CDR3 DNA reads as TGTGCCAGCAGGCAAGCCTACTCCATATATTTT. Protein: CASRQAYSIYF.

This clone was counted a single time. The chain carries TRBV3-1 (or the pseudogene TRBV3-2) and TRBJ2-3; 13 nucleotides line up with TRBD2. Germline values: CDR1 LGHDT, CDR2 YNNKEL (reference sequence). There are 15 residues in the CDR3. After removal of 6 bases from V and 7 bases from J, the junction contained 7 bases not matched to a gene. The CDR3 DNA sequence: TGTGCCAGCAGTCGAACTAGCGGGAGGGGATATACGCAGTATTTT. It encodes CASSRTSGRGYTQYF.

The J gene is TRBJ2-7, the V gene TRBV28; tentative D call: TRBD2 (7 bases). The CDR3 loop spans 14 amino acids. The germline gives CDR1 MDHEN, CDR2 SYDVKM. V shed 3 bases and J shed 1 base, with 10 bases lying between them. The DNA of the CDR3 is TGTGCCAGCAGTTTCAGGGGAGGGTCCTACGAGCAGTACTTC. Encoded protein: CASSFRGGSYEQYF.

V is TRBV28 and J is TRBJ2-7, with a possible D match to TRBD1 (6 bases). Germline CDR1 reads MDHEN; CDR2 reads SYDVKM. V lost 2 bases to trimming and J lost 3 bases, with 14 bases between them. This CDR3 contains 15 residues. CDR3 DNA: TGTGCCAGCAGTTTAGTTGGGGGCCAAAGCTACGAGCAGTACTTC. It yields the protein CASSLVGGQSYEQYF.

The chain links TRBV4-2 to TRBJ1-1; D not resolved. Germline V lookup: CDR1 LGHNA, CDR2 YNFKEQ. There are 15 residues in the CDR3. The ends were cut back, 1 base at V and 1 base at J, with 10 bases in the middle. Here the CDR3 DNA reads TGTGCCAGCAGCCAAGGGGAGGGTTGGAACACTGAAGCTTTCTTT. Its protein is CASSQGEGWNTEAFF.